This TCR beta chain comes out of a study of blood T cell repertoires in COVID-19. Background on the study: PBMCs, B-cell-depleted T cells, or T cells provided the cDNA or gDNA that made up the material.

Cohort 3 donors were reported recovered after two negative PCRs, clearance, or symptom resolution. This CDR3 region has 16 residues. CDR1 is LGHDT and CDR2 is YNNKEL in the germline V gene (reference sequence). Trimming pared 3 bases from V and 1 base from J, leaving 16 bases between. Method: immunoSEQ multiplex PCR; TCRdb's copy keeps in-frame clones and lacks some. The data contain some 200,000 clones, approximately 88% of them singletons. The sequenced material came from PBMCs or T cells enriched from blood (not recorded which). The clonotype comes from a woman aged 18-29 years who had recovered from COVID-19. This chain links TRBV3-1 (or the pseudogene TRBV3-2) with TRBJ2-7, with TRBD2 as a possible D gene (8 bases). The CDR3 DNA reads as TGTGCCAGCAGCCAGCGGGGACAGCGGGGGTCCTACGAGCAGTACTTC. This sequence encodes CASSQRGQRGSYEQYF.